This T cell receptor (beta chain) was retrieved from a study of CD8+ T cells in alopecia areata. Study results and limitations: Shared TCR sequences were less clear between patients than in mice, possibly partly from HLA diversity.

About this clone itself: Antigen specificity is unknown.

Trimming took 6 bases from V and 9 from J; bases not matched to a gene: 10. The CDR3 runs 14 residues. CDR1 and CDR2 (germline): MDHEN, SYDVKM. Extraction and reverse transcription of RNA yielded cDNA as the sequencing template. Sequencing was performed with immunoSEQ multiplex PCR; in TCRdb, only in-frame clones are kept and a portion is missing. Of 130,000 to 150,000 clones in the sample, approximately 51% were seen once. The chain carries TRBV28 and TRBJ2-1; 8 bases map to TRBD2. The sample in question was CD4+ T cells sorted from blood, obtained at week 0. The TCR originated in a human donor with alopecia areata. This CDR3 is CASRGLVPGSEQFF. In nucleotides, the CDR3 is TGTGCCAGCAGGGGACTAGTGCCGGGGAGTGAGCAGTTCTTC.